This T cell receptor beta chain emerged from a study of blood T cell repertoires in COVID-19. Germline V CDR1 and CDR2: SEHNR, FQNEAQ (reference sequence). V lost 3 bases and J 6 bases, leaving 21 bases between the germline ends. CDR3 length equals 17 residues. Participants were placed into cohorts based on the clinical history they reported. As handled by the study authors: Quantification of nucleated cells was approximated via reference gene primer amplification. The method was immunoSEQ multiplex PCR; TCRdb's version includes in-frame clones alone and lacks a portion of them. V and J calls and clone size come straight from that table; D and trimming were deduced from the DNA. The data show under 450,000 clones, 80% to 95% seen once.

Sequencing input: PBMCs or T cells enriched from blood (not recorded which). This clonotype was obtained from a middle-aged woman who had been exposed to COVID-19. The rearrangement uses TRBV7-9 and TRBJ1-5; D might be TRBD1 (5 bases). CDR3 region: CASSFNPPFGGSQPQHF. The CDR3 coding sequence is TGTGCCAGCAGCTTCAACCCGCCCTTCGGGGGTTCTCAGCCCCAGCATTTT.